Included here is one TCR beta chain sequence, with context. Its antigen remains unidentified. The CDR3 has 14 residues. The V segment lost 4 bases and the J segment 4 bases; nucleotides outside the gene matches: 7. From germline, CDR1 is SGHRS and CDR2 YFSETQ. Random-hexamer reverse transcription was applied to about 0.45 to 1 ug RNA. Using its own MiXCR run on the immunoSEQ multiplex PCR reads, TCRdb lists one record per CDR3 protein. The sample has about 180,000 distinct CDR3 sequences; roughly 94% are singletons. This sample was taken from a study of CD8 T cells in Susac syndrome. Overall study results and limits: The study recognized that the number of individuals in its TCR sequencing and HLA analysis was relatively small.

The receptor was derived from a human donor with Susac syndrome. The V and J genes are TRBV5-1 and TRBJ2-7; the match to TRBD2 covers 8 bases. The material sequenced was CD4+ T cells from PBMCs. The CDR3 DNA reads TGCGCCAGCAGCGGTAGCGGGGACCGGTACGAGCAGTACTTC. Its protein product is CASSGSGDRYEQYF. Variable domain in full (rest from reference TRBV5-1 and TRBJ2-7): KAGVTQTPRYLIKTRGQQVTLSCSPISGHRSVSWYQQTPGQGLQFLFEYFSETQRNKGNFPGRFSGRQFSNSRSEMNVSTLELGDSALYLCASSGSGDRYEQYFGPGTRLTVT.